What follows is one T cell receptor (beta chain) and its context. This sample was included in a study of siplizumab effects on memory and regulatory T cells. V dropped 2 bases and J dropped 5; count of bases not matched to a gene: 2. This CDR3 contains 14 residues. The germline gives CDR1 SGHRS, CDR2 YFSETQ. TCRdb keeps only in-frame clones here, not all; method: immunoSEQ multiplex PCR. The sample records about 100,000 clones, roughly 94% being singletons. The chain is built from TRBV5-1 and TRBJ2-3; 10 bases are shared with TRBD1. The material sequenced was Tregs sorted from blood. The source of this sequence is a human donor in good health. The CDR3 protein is CASSFWTGGDTQYF. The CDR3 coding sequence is TGCGCCAGCAGCTTCTGGACAGGGGGAGATACGCAGTATTTT.